This T cell receptor beta chain was documented in a study of beta chain features in type 1 diabetes. Sequencing targeted expressed TCRB transcripts, as all isolated RNA had been reverse transcribed. Assay used: immunoSEQ multiplex PCR; TCRdb lists only in-frame clones, some missing. The sample contains about 180,000 clones, roughly 7.1% of which appear only once. About this clone: Antigen unknown.

Regarding the study as a whole: TCRB CDR3 length was moderately but significantly reduced in all four CD4+ subsets of Type 1 diabetes patients.

Input material: central memory CD4+ T cells from blood. This TCR was recovered from a woman aged 40 to 49 with type 1 diabetes.

CDR3 sequence (DNA): TGTGCCAGCAGTTTAGGGCCCCACCGGACTAGCGGTTACAATGAGCAGTTCTTC. Translation gives CASSLGPHRTSGYNEQFF. This sequence joins TRBV28 and TRBJ2-1; TRBD2 matches 10 bases. CDR3 size: 18 residues. After removal of 2 bases from V and 4 bases from J, the junction contained 11 bases not matched to a gene. The germline V gene encodes CDR1 MDHEN and CDR2 SYDVKM.